The present entry profiles one T cell receptor (beta chain) with its context. The sample originates from a study of blood T cell repertoires in COVID-19. About the research overall: The United States, Italy and Spain were the sources of the acute and convalescent COVID-19 samples. From T cells, B-cell-depleted T cells, or PBMCs came the material, which was cDNA or gDNA.

CDR1 is LNHDA and CDR2 is SQIVND in the germline V gene (reference sequence). This CDR3 spans 17 amino acids. V lost 4 bases to trimming and J lost 8 bases; unmatched junction nucleotides: 18. Sequenced by immunoSEQ multiplex PCR; TCRdb stores in-frame clones only, minus some. The sample gives roughly 160,000 clones, approximately 85% of which show up once; less than 8% is in the top ten. The sequence came from a man at least 80 years old with COVID-19, enrolled during active disease. The chain carries TRBV19 and TRBJ1-2; 8 bases are shared with TRBD1. The sample consisted of peripheral blood. For the CDR3, the DNA is TGTGCCAGTAGTACCCACCTAGCAGCTTGGACAGGGAACGGCTACACCTTC. Protein: CASSTHLAAWTGNGYTF.